Shown below are 32 T cell receptor beta chains from a single sample sequenced in a study of human T cells and chemical hapten exposure. TCRdb used MiXCR to reprocess the RACE reads, holding one entry per CDR3 protein. The sample shows about 140,000 distinct CDR3 sequences, 10% to 15% of them seen only once. This sample's time point: patch test 2, 6 weeks after DPC sensitization. Indicated treatment: therapeutic diphenylcyclopropenone sensitization with weekly scalp DPC. The sequencing used whole blood, collected in connection with sensitization to the hapten diphenylcyclopropenone (DPC). These receptors came from a woman in her 50s with alopecia areata. Some clones in this sample may be carry-over from other donors' samples.

The rearrangement links TRBV6-5 to TRBJ2-7; 8 nucleotides line up with TRBD2. The CDR3 is 15 amino acids. Germline V lookup: CDR1 MNHEY, CDR2 SVGAGI. V dropped 8 bases and J dropped 5; count of bases not matched to a gene: 14. CDR3 residues: CASGPLAGRANEQYF. As DNA, the CDR3 is TGTGCCAGCGGCCCGCTAGCGGGCAGGGCCAACGAGCAGTACTTC.

This clonotype was counted between two and nine times. This chain's CDR3 is CASSERRLPYEQYF. In nucleotides, the CDR3 is TGTGCCAGCAGTGAACGCCGACTACCCTACGAGCAGTACTTC. The gene calls are TRBV2 and TRBJ2-7, with D possibly TRBD2 on 5 matching bases. CDR1 is SNHLY and CDR2 is FYNNEI in the germline V gene. V lost 2 bases and J lost 2, with 10 bases in between. This CDR3 is built from 14 residues.

This clonotype was seen at least ten times. This chain joins TRBV29-1 and TRBJ2-1; possibly TRBD1 or TRBD2 for D (5 bases each). Germline V lookup: CDR1 SQVTM, CDR2 ANQGSEA. The length of the CDR3 is 10 residues. The CDR3 spells CTAGGNEQFF. The CDR3 DNA reads as TGCACCGCTGGGGGCAATGAGCAGTTCTTC.

The CDR3 DNA reads TGTGCCTGGACGAGCTGGGGGGGCGTCTCCGAGCAGTACTTC. Amino acid sequence: CAWTSWGGVSEQYF. The chain employs TRBV30 and TRBJ2-7; tentatively, D is TRBD2 (7 bases). The CDR3 spans 14 residues. The germline V gene has CDR1 GTSNPN and CDR2 SVGIG (reference sequence). V was trimmed by 4 bases and J by 6 bases, leaving 19 bases between them.

This chain uses TRBV6-6 with TRBJ1-3, with D unresolved. The V gene lost 5 bases and the J gene lost 4 bases, with 12 bases spanning the gap. The germline V gene encodes CDR1 MNHNY and CDR2 SVGAGI (reference sequence). CDR3 size: 14 residues. CDR3 sequence reads: CASSPLGGGNTIYF. In DNA form, the CDR3 reads TGTGCCAGCAGTCCGTTGGGCGGGGGAAACACCATATATTTT.

Many counts were recorded for this clonotype. The rearrangement joins TRBV7-2 to TRBJ1-5; a possible D gene is TRBD1 (5 bases). Germline V gene sequence: CDR1 SGHTA, CDR2 FQGNSA. The CDR3 is 15 residues long. The V gene lost 5 bases and the J gene lost 2 bases, with 13 bases spanning the gap. The chain's CDR3 is CASSPGPDGNQPQHF. Written as DNA, the CDR3 is TGTGCCAGCAGCCCAGGGCCCGATGGCAATCAGCCCCAGCATTTT.

The chain joins TRBV10-2 to TRBJ2-7; perhaps TRBD1 as D (5 bases). This CDR3 region has 15 residues. Germline V gene data show CDR1 as WSHSY and CDR2 as SAAADI. V lost 6 bases and J lost 2, with 17 bases in between. The DNA of the CDR3 is TGCGCCAGCAGCACTAATAAGGACATAACCTACGAGCAGTACTTC. Translated, it gives CASSTNKDITYEQYF.

In its sample, this clonotype was seen a few times. The chain joins TRBV6-2 or TRBV6-3 to TRBJ2-6; TRBD1 matches 8 bases. The CDR3 runs 19 residues. The junction had 9 bases not matched to a gene; V was cut back by 2 bases and J by 0 bases. The germline gives CDR1 MNHEY, CDR2 SVGEGT. CDR3 region: CASSYAWTGYGSGANVLTF. DNA of the CDR3: TGTGCCAGCAGTTACGCCTGGACAGGGTACGGCTCTGGGGCCAACGTCCTGACTTTC.

This clonotype appeared a few times. V usage is TRBV6-6 and J usage is TRBJ2-2; 10 bases match TRBD2. CDR1 is MNHNY and CDR2 is SVGAGI in the germline V gene (reference sequence). The CDR3 spans 15 residues. V lost 6 bases and J lost 5; bases outside the gene matches: 6. The CDR3 DNA is TGTGCCAGCAGCCCGTGGACTAGCGGAACCGGGGAGCTGTTTTTT. Amino acids: CASSPWTSGTGELFF.

The V and J genes are TRBV14 and TRBJ2-5, with TRBD2 matching over 11 bases. CDR1 is SGHDN, CDR2 FVKESK, per germline. CDR3 size: 16 residues. V was clipped by 1 base and J by 4 bases; unmatched bases: 5. The CDR3 DNA reads TGTGCCAGCAGCCAAGTTCTAGCGGGAGGCGGAGAGACCCAGTACTTC. This codes for CASSQVLAGGGETQYF.

This clonotype was counted a few times. The rearrangement uses TRBV29-1 and TRBJ2-5; 8 nucleotides match TRBD1. V was pared by 7 bases and J by 5 bases, with 3 bases of the junction left unmatched. In germline, CDR1 is SQVTM, CDR2 ANQGSEA. This CDR3 is 11 amino acids long. In DNA form, the CDR3 reads TGCAGCGGCGACAGGGGCGAGACCCAGTACTTC. Amino acids: CSGDRGETQYF. Looking up the rest from reference TRBV29-1 and TRBJ2-5 gives the full variable domain: SAVISQKPSRDICQRGTSLTIQCQVDSQVTMMFWYRQQPGQSLTLIATANQGSEATYESGFVIDKFPISRPNLTFSTLTVSNMSPEDSSIYLCSGDRGETQYFGPGTRLLVL.

This clonotype was seen many times. The chain combines TRBV11-2 with TRBJ1-3, with D maybe TRBD1 (5 bases). Trimming removed 5 bases from V and 3 bases from J, with 8 bases in between. There are 13 residues in the CDR3. Germline V gene lookup returns CDR1 SGHAT and CDR2 FQNNGV. This chain's CDR3 is CASSTGGGNTIYF. The CDR3 region has the DNA TGTGCCAGCAGCACAGGAGGTGGAAACACCATATATTTT. Full variable domain (outside the CDR3, taken from reference TRBV11-2 and TRBJ1-3): EAGVAQSPRYKIIEKRQSVAFWCNPISGHATLYWYQQILGQGPKLLIQFQNNGVVDDSQLPKDRFSAERLKGVDSTLKIQPAKLEDSAVYLCASSTGGGNTIYFGEGSWLTVV.

This clonotype was seen many times. The V call is TRBV24-1, the J call TRBJ2-2; the D is unclear. Germline loops: CDR1 KGHDR, CDR2 SFDVKD. The CDR3 spans 14 residues. V gave up 6 bases and J gave up 4 bases, with 11 bases separating them. The CDR3 is CATSLARPTGELFF. In DNA form, the CDR3 reads TGTGCCACCAGTTTGGCTAGGCCCACCGGGGAGCTGTTTTTT.

This clonotype appeared a few times. The chain employs TRBV20-1 and TRBJ2-7; possibly TRBD2 for D (5 bases). The germline CDR1 and CDR2 sequences are DFQATT and SNEGSKA (reference sequence). This CDR3 contains 12 residues. CDR3 nucleotides: TGCACCCCTGGGAGTGACTTCTACGAGCAGTACTTC. This codes for CTPGSDFYEQYF.

The sample holds a few counts of this clonotype. V usage is TRBV6-1 and J usage is TRBJ2-3; D uncertain. Per germline, CDR1 MNHNS and CDR2 SASEGT. The CDR3 runs to 14 residues. The V and J ends lost 1 base and 9 bases respectively, with 14 bases between them. The CDR3 coding sequence is TGTGCCAGCAGTGAAGGGACCCGATCCGGGACGCAGTATTTT. This translates into CASSEGTRSGTQYF.

The V call is TRBV12-3 or TRBV12-4, the J call TRBJ2-2; the match to TRBD2 covers 8 bases. The junction had 10 bases not matched to a gene; V was cut back by 4 bases and J by 0 bases. This CDR3 spans 18 amino acids. The CDR3 loop is CASSSSPTSGANTGELFF. The DNA of the CDR3 is TGTGCCAGCAGTTCCTCACCCACTAGCGGCGCGAACACCGGGGAGCTGTTTTTT.

This clonotype showed up just a few times. The chain links TRBV6-5 to TRBJ2-3; 11 positions agree with TRBD2. This CDR3 spans 15 amino acids. The V gene end was trimmed by 8 bases and the J gene end by 3 bases; junction bases not matched to a gene: 7. Germline V gene lookup returns CDR1 MNHEY and CDR2 SVGAGI. The CDR3 DNA reads as TGTGCCAGCGCCCCAACTAGCGGGAGAACAGATACGCAGTATTTT. Translation gives CASAPTSGRTDTQYF.

The gene calls are TRBV28 and TRBJ1-1, with D possibly TRBD1 on 5 matching bases. CDR3 length: 15 residues. The germline V gene has CDR1 MDHEN and CDR2 SYDVKM. Trimming removed 7 bases from V and 0 bases from J, with 15 bases in between. CDR3 sequence reads: CASNSVGAMNTEAFF. The CDR3 nucleotides read TGTGCCAGCAACTCCGTTGGGGCCATGAACACTGAAGCTTTCTTT.

This clonotype was counted a few times. The chain is built from TRBV6-5 and TRBJ2-1; 13 bases are shared with TRBD2. This CDR3 is 15 amino acids long. The germline gives CDR1 MNHEY, CDR2 SVGAGI. The trim removed 4 bases at V and 10 bases at J, leaving 7 bases unmatched. CDR3 sequence (DNA): TGTGCCAGCAGTTCCACTAGCGGGAGGGGGCGGGAGCAGTTCTTC. Its protein is CASSSTSGRGREQFF.

CDR3 DNA: TGTGCCAGCAGCTTAGGGGTCGGGAGGGCCGTCTATGAGCAGTTCTTC. Its translation is CASSLGVGRAVYEQFF. V is TRBV11-1 and J is TRBJ2-1; 8 bases fit TRBD2. Looked up from germline, CDR1 is SGHAT and CDR2 is FQDESV (reference sequence). The junction had 10 bases not matched to a gene; V was cut back by 1 base and J by 8 bases. The CDR3 extends over 16 amino acids.

This clonotype has at least ten counts. The chain links TRBV11-3 to TRBJ2-6; D is possibly TRBD2 (5 bases). Trimming removed 3 bases at V and 4 bases at J, with 13 bases between. CDR3 length: 16 residues. Per germline, CDR1 SGHNT and CDR2 YENEEA. For the CDR3, the DNA is TGTGCCAGCAGCTTCCCTACCGGAGGAGGGGCCAACGTCCTGACTTTC. Encoded protein: CASSFPTGGGANVLTF.

V is TRBV20-1 and J is TRBJ2-3; no reliable D call. The germline V gene has CDR1 DFQATT and CDR2 SNEGSKA (reference sequence). The CDR3 is 14 amino acids. V lost 6 bases and J 5 bases, leaving 18 bases between the germline ends. The CDR3 coding sequence is TGCAGTGCGAAGCGACGGGCGATCCGAGATACGCAGTATTTT. It is translated as CSAKRRAIRDTQYF.

This clonotype was detected only a few times. The chain carries TRBV29-1 and TRBJ2-7; D gene uncertain. CDR1 and CDR2 from the germline V gene are SQVTM and ANQGSEA. The CDR3 has 12 amino acids. Between the trimmed V and J ends, which lost 7 bases and 3 bases, there was a span of 13 bases. CDR3 sequence reads: CSASSELYEQYF. CDR3 DNA sequence: TGCAGCGCCTCGTCCGAACTCTACGAGCAGTACTTC.

This clonotype was seen a handful of times. The chain recombines TRBV19 with TRBJ2-1, with D uncertain. From germline, CDR1 is LNHDA and CDR2 SQIVND (reference sequence). The CDR3 consists of 15 residues. Trimming took off 4 bases at V and 0 bases at J, with 10 bases between the two ends. The CDR3 sequence is CASSKMGSSYNEQFF. CDR3 DNA sequence: TGTGCCAGTAGTAAAATGGGGTCCTCCTACAATGAGCAGTTCTTC.

The chain recombines TRBV3-1 with TRBJ2-1, with 9 bases that match TRBD2. Germline V lookup: CDR1 LGHDT, CDR2 YNNKEL (reference sequence). Trimming removed 3 bases from V and 10 bases from J; junction bases left unmatched: 13. CDR3 length: 16 residues. The CDR3 region is CASSQRGGRPPGEQFF. In DNA, the CDR3 is TGTGCCAGCAGCCAGCGGGGGGGGAGGCCCCCTGGAGAGCAGTTCTTC.

In this sample, this clonotype turned up a few times. The chain combines TRBV29-1 with TRBJ2-1; perhaps TRBD1 as D (6 bases). Germline CDR1 SQVTM, CDR2 ANQGSEA. Trimming removed 6 bases from V and 6 bases from J, with 12 bases in between. The CDR3 loop spans 12 amino acids. CDR3 nucleotide sequence: TGCAGCGTCAATAAGGACAGCAATGAGCAGTTCTTC. As protein: CSVNKDSNEQFF.

A few counts support this clonotype. This sequence joins TRBV19 and TRBJ1-5, with D tentatively TRBD1 (6 bases). Germline V lookup: CDR1 LNHDA, CDR2 SQIVND (reference sequence). V lost 1 base and J 9 bases, leaving 19 bases between the germline ends. CDR3 length: 16 residues. The CDR3 here is CASSIGGRQPVWPQHF. The CDR3 DNA reads as TGTGCCAGTAGTATAGGGGGGCGACAGCCTGTATGGCCCCAGCATTTT. Combining the CDR3 with reference TRBV19 and TRBJ1-5 gives the whole variable domain DGGITQSPKYLFRKEGQNVTLSCEQNLNHDAMYWYRQDPGQGLRLIYYSQIVNDFQKGDIAEGYSVSREKKESFPLTVTSAQKNPTAFYLCASSIGGRQPVWPQHFGDGTRLSIL.

The V and J genes are TRBV6-5 and TRBJ1-2; TRBD1 agrees at 11 bases. J was trimmed by 0 bases and V by 5 bases; bases with no gene match: 8. The CDR3 spans 17 residues. Germline CDR1 and CDR2: MNHEY and SVGAGI. CDR3 protein: CASSLRTGGTTNYGYTF. DNA for the CDR3: TGTGCCAGCAGTCTCCGGACAGGGGGCACCACTAACTATGGCTACACCTTC.

CDR3 amino acids: CSARVRLDKTEAFF. As DNA, the CDR3 is TGCAGTGCTAGAGTTAGGCTCGACAAAACTGAAGCTTTCTTT. The chain is built from TRBV20-1 and TRBJ1-1; no definite D call. This CDR3 region has 14 residues. Between the trimmed V and J ends, which lost 1 base and 5 bases, there was a span of 14 bases. Germline V lookup: CDR1 DFQATT, CDR2 SNEGSKA (reference sequence).

This clonotype has just a few counts. This chain joins TRBV5-1 and TRBJ2-3, with a possible D match to TRBD2 (5 bases). CDR3 length: 13 amino acids. From germline, CDR1 is SGHRS and CDR2 YFSETQ. V lost 4 bases and J lost 6, with 12 bases in between. The CDR3 DNA reads as TGCGCCAGCAGCCTCGGGTCGGGGGATACGCAGTATTTT. Its translation is CASSLGSGDTQYF.

V usage is TRBV29-1 and J usage is TRBJ1-2; D is ambiguous. CDR3 length equals 13 residues. The germline V and J ends were trimmed by 2 bases and 3 bases, with 10 bases remaining between them. The V gene's germline CDR1 is SQVTM and CDR2 ANQGSEA. The chain's CDR3 is CSVERPADYGYTF. The CDR3 DNA reads as TGCAGCGTTGAAAGGCCGGCGGACTATGGCTACACCTTC.

The rearrangement uses TRBV2 and TRBJ2-3; possible D gene TRBD2, 6 bases. The CDR3 extends over 14 amino acids. The germline V gene has CDR1 SNHLY and CDR2 FYNNEI. V shed 11 bases and J shed 2 bases, with 17 bases lying between them. CDR3 amino acids: CACTRDSPTDTQYF. CDR3 coding DNA: TGTGCCTGCACCAGGGACTCCCCCACAGATACGCAGTATTTT.